This T cell receptor beta chain originates from a study of identical twins. Study-wide points: Among beta out-of-frame sequences, excess sharing between twins appeared weaker.

About this clonotype: Its antigen remains unidentified.

In TCRdb, the 5' RACE reads were re-called with MiXCR into one record per CDR3 protein. The sample has 200,000 to 250,000 distinct CDR3 sequences; 5.5% to 8% are singletons. Another study also made use of these data, one on yellow fever vaccine responses in identical twins.

This receptor was taken from a woman between 18 and 29 years old in good health. The sequencing sample was made of memory (CD45RO+) T cells sorted from blood.

The DNA for the CDR3 is TGTGCCAGCAGTTTTTCGACAGGGAATAATTCACCCCTCCACTTT. Its protein is CASSFSTGNNSPLHF. This rearrangement joins TRBV6-5 to TRBJ1-6, with TRBD1 matching 7 bases. The CDR3 spans 15 residues. V gave up 4 bases and J gave up 5 bases; unmatched junction bases: 5. The germline V gene encodes CDR1 MNHEY and CDR2 SVGAGI.